This T cell receptor beta chain comes out of a study of cytomegalovirus exposure and HLA in healthy donors. Whole-study findings and limits: Data from an earlier analysis indicated that most TCR beta V segments were productive either about 87% or about 30% of the time.

The CDR3 runs to 13 residues. V lost 4 bases and J lost 4, with 10 bases in between. Germline lookup yields CDR1 MRHNA and CDR2 SNTAGT. In the PCR, 60 Vbeta and 13 Jbeta primers were used. TCRdb keeps only in-frame clones here, not all; method: immunoSEQ multiplex PCR. Here the sample spans about 76,000 clones, 72% being singletons. This clone was observed a few times. The antigen is not known. This sequence originates from a woman aged 40-49 years in good health and CMV-seropositive. The chain joins TRBV6-4 to TRBJ1-2, with D uncertain. The specimen was PBMCs. CDR3 bases: TGTGCCAGCAGTGCCACACCTTCCTATGGCTACACCTTC. The encoded protein is CASSATPSYGYTF.